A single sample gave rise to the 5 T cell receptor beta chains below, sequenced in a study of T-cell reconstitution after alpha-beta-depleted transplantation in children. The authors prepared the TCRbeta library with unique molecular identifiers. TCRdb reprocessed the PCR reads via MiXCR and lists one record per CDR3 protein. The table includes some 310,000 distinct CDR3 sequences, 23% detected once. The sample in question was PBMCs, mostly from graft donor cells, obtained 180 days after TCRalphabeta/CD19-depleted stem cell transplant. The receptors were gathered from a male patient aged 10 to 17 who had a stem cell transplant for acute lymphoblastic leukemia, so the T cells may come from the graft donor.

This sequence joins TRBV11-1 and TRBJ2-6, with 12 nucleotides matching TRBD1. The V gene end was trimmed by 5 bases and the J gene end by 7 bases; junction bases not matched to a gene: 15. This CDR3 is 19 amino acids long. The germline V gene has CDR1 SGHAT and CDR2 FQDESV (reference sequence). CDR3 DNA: TGTGCCAGCAGCGCTAACTCCGGGACAGGGGGCAGGGGAGCCAACGTCCTGACTTTC. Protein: CASSANSGTGGRGANVLTF.

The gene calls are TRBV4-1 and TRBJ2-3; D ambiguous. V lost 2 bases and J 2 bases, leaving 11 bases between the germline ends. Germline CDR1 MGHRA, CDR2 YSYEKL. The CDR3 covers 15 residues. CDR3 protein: CASSQMWVYTDTQYF. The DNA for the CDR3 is TGCGCCAGCAGCCAAATGTGGGTATACACAGATACGCAGTATTTT.

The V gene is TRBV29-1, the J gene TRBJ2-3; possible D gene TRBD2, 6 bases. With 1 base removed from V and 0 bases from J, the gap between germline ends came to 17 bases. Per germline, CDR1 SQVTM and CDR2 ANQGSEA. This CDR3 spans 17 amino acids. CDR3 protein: CSVEAISGLPSTDTQYF. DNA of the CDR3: TGCAGCGTTGAAGCGATTAGCGGACTTCCTAGCACAGATACGCAGTATTTT.

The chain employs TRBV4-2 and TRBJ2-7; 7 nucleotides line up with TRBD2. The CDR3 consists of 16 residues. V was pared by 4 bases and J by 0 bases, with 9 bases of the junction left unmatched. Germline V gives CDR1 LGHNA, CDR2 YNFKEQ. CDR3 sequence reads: CASSPLGERGSYEQYF. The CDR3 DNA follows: TGTGCCAGCAGCCCGCTTGGCGAGCGGGGCTCCTACGAGCAGTACTTC.

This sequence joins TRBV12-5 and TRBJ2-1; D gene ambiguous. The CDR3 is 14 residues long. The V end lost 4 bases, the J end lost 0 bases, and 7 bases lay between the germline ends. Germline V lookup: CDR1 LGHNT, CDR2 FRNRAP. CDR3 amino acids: CASGWESSYNEQFF. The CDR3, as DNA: TGTGCTAGTGGTTGGGAAAGCTCCTACAATGAGCAGTTCTTC.